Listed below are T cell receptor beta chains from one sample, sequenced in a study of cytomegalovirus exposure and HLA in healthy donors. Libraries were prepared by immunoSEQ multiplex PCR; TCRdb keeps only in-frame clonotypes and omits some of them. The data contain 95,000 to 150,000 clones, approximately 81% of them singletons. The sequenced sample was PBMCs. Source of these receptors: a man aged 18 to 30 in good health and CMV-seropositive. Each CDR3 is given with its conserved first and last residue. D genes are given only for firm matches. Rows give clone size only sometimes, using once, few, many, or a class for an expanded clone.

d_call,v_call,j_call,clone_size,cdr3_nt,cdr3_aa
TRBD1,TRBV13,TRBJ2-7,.,TGTGCCAGCAGTCCGACCGGGACAGGGGACTACGAGCAGTACTTC,CASSPTGTGDYEQYF
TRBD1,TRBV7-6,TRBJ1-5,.,TGTGCCAACAGGGGACATGGCAATCAGCCCCAGCATTTT,CANRGHGNQPQHF
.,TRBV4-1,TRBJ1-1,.,TGCGCCAGCAGCCAAACTCCCTGGGGAGCTGCGAACACTGAAGCTTTCTTT,CASSQTPWGAANTEAFF
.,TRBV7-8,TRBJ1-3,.,TGTGCCAGCAGCCCCCGGGGGTCTGGAAACACCATATATTTT,CASSPRGSGNTIYF
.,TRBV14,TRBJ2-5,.,TGTGCCAGCAGCCAAGGCATTCGATCCGGAGAGACCCAGTACTTC,CASSQGIRSGETQYF
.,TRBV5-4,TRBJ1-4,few,TGTGCCAGCAGCTTGGGTCAGGGAGGGGAAAAACTGTTTTTT,CASSLGQGGEKLFF
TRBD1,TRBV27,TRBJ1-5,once,TGTGCCAGCAGTAGGGACAGCGGACCTTATCAGCCCCAGCATTTT,CASSRDSGPYQPQHF
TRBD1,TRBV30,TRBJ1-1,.,TGTGCCTGGGAGGACAGGGCGGGCACTGAAGCTTTCTTT,CAWEDRAGTEAFF
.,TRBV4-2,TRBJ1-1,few,TGTGCCAGCAGCCCGATGACAGGCATGAACACTGAAGCTTTCTTT,CASSPMTGMNTEAFF
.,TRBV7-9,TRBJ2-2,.,TGTGCCAGCAGCCCGGACCGGGCGGGGGCGGACGGGGAGCTGTTTTTT,CASSPDRAGADGELFF
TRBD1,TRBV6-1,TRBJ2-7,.,TGTGCCAGCAGTGACCCGGGACAGGGGGCAGGGGAGCAGTACTTC,CASSDPGQGAGEQYF
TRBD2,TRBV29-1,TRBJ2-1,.,TGCAGCGTTGAAGTTGGGCCGACTAGCGGGAACTACAATGAGCAGTTCTTC,CSVEVGPTSGNYNEQFF
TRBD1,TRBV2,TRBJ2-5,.,TGTGCCAGCAGAGACAGGGGGCCGGGAGAGACCCAGTACTTC,CASRDRGPGETQYF
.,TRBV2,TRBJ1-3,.,TGTGCCAGCAGTGATCACTCACGCTCTGGAAACACCATATATTTT,CASSDHSRSGNTIYF
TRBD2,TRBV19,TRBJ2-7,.,TGTGCCAGTAGTAAGCCGGGACTACAAGGCTACGAGCAGTACTTC,CASSKPGLQGYEQYF
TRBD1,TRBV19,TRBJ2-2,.,TGTGCCAGTAGTATATGGGACAGGGGGGACGGGGAGCTGTTTTTT,CASSIWDRGDGELFF
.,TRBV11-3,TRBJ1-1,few,TGTGCCAGCAGCTCCGTTACAGGGACTGAAGCTTTCTTT,CASSSVTGTEAFF
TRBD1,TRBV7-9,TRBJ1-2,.,TGTGCCAGCAACGACGACAGGGGGCTAGTTTATGGCTACACCTTC,CASNDDRGLVYGYTF
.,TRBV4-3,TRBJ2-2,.,TGCGCCAGCAGCCAAGTGGCAGGGTCCGGGGAGCTGTTTTTT,CASSQVAGSGELFF
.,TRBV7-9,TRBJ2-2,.,TGTGCCAGCAGCCCCCTAGAGTTCGGGGAGCTGTTTTTT,CASSPLEFGELFF
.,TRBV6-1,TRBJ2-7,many,TGTGCCAGCAGTCCGAGCTACGAGCAGTACTTC,CASSPSYEQYF
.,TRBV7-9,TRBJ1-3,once,TGTGCCAGCAGCCGGGACACTGGAAACACCATATATTTT,CASSRDTGNTIYF
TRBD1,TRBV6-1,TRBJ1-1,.,TGTGCCAGCAGTGGCACAGGGGCCACTGAAGCTTTCTTT,CASSGTGATEAFF
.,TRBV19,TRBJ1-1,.,TGTGCCAGTAGTCCCCGTTCCGGGCACCAAGATGGGAGTGAAGCTTTCTTT,CASSPRSGHQDGSEAFF
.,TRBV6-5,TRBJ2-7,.,TGTGCCAGCAGTTACTCGCACAGGGATGCGTACGAGCAGTACTTC,CASSYSHRDAYEQYF
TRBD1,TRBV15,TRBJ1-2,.,TGTGCCACCAGCATGGGACAGCCCAACTATGGCTACACCTTC,CATSMGQPNYGYTF
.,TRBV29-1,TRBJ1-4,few,TGCAGCGTTGTTTTTCGGGACACGGAACGTAAACTGTTTTTT,CSVVFRDTERKLFF
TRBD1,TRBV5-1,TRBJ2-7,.,TGCGCCAGCAGCCGGGGAGGGGGACAGGGGAACGAGCAGTACTTC,CASSRGGGQGNEQYF
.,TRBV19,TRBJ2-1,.,TGTGCCAGTAGTATCCGGGACACTACCTACAATGAGCAGTTCTTC,CASSIRDTTYNEQFF
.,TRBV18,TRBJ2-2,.,TGTGCCAGCTCACCTTATACGACAGAAAATAACCGGGGGGAGCTGTTTTTT,CASSPYTTENNRGELFF
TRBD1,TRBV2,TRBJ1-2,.,TGTGCCAGCAGCCCCCGACAGGGCGGCTACACCTTC,CASSPRQGGYTF
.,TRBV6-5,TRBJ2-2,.,TGTGCCAGCAGTCGGACACAGAACACCGGGGAGCTGTTTTTT,CASSRTQNTGELFF
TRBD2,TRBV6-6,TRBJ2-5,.,TGTGCCAGCAGTTACTTAGCGGGGGGGAAAGAGACCCAGTACTTC,CASSYLAGGKETQYF
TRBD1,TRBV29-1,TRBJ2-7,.,TGCAGCGTTCTGCTAGGGACAGCCTACGAGCAGTACTTC,CSVLLGTAYEQYF
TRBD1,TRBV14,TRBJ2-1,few,TGTGCCAGCAGCCGGCTCGGGGGACAGGGGAATGAGCAGTTCTTC,CASSRLGGQGNEQFF
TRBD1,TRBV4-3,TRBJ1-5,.,TGCGCCAGCAGCCAAGCGGGGACAGGCCAGGTTGTGCCCCAGCATTTT,CASSQAGTGQVVPQHF
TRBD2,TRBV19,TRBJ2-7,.,TGTGCCAGTAGTATGGGGGGGTTCGCCTACGAGCAGTACTTC,CASSMGGFAYEQYF
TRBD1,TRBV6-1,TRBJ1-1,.,TGTGCCAGCAGTCACCTCGGAAACAGGGGGGGTGAAGCTTTCTTT,CASSHLGNRGGEAFF
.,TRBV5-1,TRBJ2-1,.,TGCGCCAGCAGCTTGGCCAAACAGGGCAATGAGCAGTTCTTC,CASSLAKQGNEQFF
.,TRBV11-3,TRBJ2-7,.,TGTGCCAGCAGCTTAGGCTCTAGCGTCGACGAGCAGTACTTC,CASSLGSSVDEQYF
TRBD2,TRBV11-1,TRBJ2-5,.,TGTGCCAGCAGCCTCCGACGGACTAGCGGTGGAGAGACCCAGTACTTC,CASSLRRTSGGETQYF
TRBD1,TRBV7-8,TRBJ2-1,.,TGTGCCAGCAGCTTAGGTCCGGACAGGGGGCTTGAGTACAATGAGCAGTTCTTC,CASSLGPDRGLEYNEQFF
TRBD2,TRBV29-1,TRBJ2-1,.,TGCAGCGTAGTAGCGGGAATCCCTTACAATGAGCAGTTCTTC,CSVVAGIPYNEQFF
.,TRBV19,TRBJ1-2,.,TGTGCCAGTAGTATAGCTACGGGGGGCAGTGGCTACACCTTC,CASSIATGGSGYTF
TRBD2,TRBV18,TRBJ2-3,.,TGTGCCAGCTCACCACCGGGACTATCTACAGATACGCAGTATTTT,CASSPPGLSTDTQYF
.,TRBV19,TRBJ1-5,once,TGTGCCAGTAGTCCCAGCGGGGGCCAGCCCCAGCATTTT,CASSPSGGQPQHF
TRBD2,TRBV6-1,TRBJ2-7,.,TGTGCCAGCAGTGAAAGTGCGGGGGGAAGCTCCTACGAGCAGTACTTC,CASSESAGGSSYEQYF
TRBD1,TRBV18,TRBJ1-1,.,TGTGCCAGCTCACCACTGGGTACAGGGGATGAAGCTTTCTTT,CASSPLGTGDEAFF
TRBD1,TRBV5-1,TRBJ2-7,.,TGCGCCAGCAGCAAAGGACAGGGGGAGACCTACGAGCAGTACTTC,CASSKGQGETYEQYF
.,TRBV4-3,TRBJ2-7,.,TGCGCCAGCAGCCGAACAGCCTTAGGTGCCTACGAGCAGTACTTC,CASSRTALGAYEQYF
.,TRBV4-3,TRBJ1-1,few,TGCGCCAGCAGAGATCGACTCTTTAGGGAGGGCACTGAAGCTTTCTTT,CASRDRLFREGTEAFF
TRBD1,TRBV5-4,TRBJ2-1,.,TGTGCCAGCAGCTTGCGACAGGGAGCTTACAATGAGCAGTTCTTC,CASSLRQGAYNEQFF
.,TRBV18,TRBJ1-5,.,TGTGCCAGCTCACCTTCATGGGGCAATAGCAATCAGCCCCAGCATTTT,CASSPSWGNSNQPQHF
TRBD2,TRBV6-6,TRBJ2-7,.,TGTGCCAGCAGTTACCTAGCGGGTATCTCCTACGAGCAGTACTTC,CASSYLAGISYEQYF
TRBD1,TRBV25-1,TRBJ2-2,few,TGTGCCAGCAGTCCGGGACAGGGGGAAATCGGGGAGCTGTTTTTT,CASSPGQGEIGELFF
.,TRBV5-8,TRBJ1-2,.,TGTGCCAGCAGGGAAAGTGGAGCTTCTAACTATGGCTACACCTTC,CASRESGASNYGYTF